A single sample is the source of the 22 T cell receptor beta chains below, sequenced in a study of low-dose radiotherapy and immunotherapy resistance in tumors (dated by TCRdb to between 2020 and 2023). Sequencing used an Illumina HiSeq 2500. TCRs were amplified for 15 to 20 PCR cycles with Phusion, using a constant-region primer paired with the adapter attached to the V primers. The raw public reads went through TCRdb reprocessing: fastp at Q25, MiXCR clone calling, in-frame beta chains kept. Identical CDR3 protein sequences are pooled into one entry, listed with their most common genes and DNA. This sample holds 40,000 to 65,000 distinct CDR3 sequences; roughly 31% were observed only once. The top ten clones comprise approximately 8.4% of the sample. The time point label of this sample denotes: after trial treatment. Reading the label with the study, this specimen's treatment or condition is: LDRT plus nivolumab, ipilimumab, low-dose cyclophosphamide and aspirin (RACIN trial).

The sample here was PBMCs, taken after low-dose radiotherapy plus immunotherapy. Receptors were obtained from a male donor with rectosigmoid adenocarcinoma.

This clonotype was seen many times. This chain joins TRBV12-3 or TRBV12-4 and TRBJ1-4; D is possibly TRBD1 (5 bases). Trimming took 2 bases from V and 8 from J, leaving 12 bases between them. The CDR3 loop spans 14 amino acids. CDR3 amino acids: CASSLRGGEEKLFF. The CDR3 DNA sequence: TGTGCCAGCAGTTTACGCGGGGGTGAAGAAAAACTGTTTTTT.

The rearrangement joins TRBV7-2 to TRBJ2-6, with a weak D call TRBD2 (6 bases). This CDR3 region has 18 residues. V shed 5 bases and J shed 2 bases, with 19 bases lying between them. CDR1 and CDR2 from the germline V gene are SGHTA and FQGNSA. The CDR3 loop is CASSGRGRVVPGANVLTF. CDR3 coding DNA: TGTGCCAGCAGCGGGCGGGGCAGGGTCGTTCCTGGGGCCAACGTCCTGACTTTC.

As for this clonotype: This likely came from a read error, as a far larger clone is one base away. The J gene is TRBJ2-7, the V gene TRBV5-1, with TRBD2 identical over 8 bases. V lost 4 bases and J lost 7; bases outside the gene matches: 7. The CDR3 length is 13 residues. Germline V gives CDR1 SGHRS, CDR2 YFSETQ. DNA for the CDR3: TGCGCCAGCAGCCGGGAGGGGTACAATGAGCAGTACTTC. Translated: CASSREGYNEQYF.

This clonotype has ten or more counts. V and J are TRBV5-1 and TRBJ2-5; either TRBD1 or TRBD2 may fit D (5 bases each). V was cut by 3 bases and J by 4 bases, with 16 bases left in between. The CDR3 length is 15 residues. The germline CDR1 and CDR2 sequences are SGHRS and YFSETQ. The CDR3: CASSSRDARGETQYF. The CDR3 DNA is TGCGCCAGCAGCTCCCGGGACGCCCGGGGAGAGACCCAGTACTTC.

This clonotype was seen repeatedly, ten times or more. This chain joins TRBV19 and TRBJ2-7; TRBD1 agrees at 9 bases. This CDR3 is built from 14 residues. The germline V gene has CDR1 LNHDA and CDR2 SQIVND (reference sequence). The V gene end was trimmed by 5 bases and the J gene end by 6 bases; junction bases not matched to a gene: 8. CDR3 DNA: TGTGCCAGTAGTGGGGGACAGGGTCAAAGCGAGCAGTACTTC. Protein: CASSGGQGQSEQYF. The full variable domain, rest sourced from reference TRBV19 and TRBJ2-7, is DGGITQSPKYLFRKEGQNVTLSCEQNLNHDAMYWYRQDPGQGLRLIYYSQIVNDFQKGDIAEGYSVSREKKESFPLTVTSAQKNPTAFYLCASSGGQGQSEQYFGPGTRLTVT.

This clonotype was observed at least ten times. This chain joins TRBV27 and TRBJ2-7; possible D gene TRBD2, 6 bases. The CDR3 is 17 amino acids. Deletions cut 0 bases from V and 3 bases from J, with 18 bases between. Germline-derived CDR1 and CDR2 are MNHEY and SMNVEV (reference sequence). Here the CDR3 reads CASSLSKASAKIYEQYF. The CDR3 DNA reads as TGTGCCAGCAGTTTATCGAAGGCTAGCGCAAAAATCTACGAGCAGTACTTC.

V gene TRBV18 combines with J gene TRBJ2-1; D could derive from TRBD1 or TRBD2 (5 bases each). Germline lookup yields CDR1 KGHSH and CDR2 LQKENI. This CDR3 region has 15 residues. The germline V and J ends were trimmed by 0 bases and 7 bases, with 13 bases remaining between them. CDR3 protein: CASSPPVGGINEQFF. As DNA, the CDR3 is TGTGCCAGCTCACCACCGGTTGGGGGAATAAATGAGCAGTTCTTC.

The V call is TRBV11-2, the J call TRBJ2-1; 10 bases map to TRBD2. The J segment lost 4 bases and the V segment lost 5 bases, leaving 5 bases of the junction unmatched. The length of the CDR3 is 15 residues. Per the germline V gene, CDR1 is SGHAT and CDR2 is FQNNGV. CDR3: CASSRTSGMYNEQFF. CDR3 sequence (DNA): TGTGCCAGCAGCCGTACTAGCGGGATGTACAATGAGCAGTTCTTC.

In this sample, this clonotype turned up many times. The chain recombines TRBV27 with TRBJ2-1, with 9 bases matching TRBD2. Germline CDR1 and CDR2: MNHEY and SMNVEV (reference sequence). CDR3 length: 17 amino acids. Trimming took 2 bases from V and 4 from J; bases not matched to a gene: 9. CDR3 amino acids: CASSLVPSGGWYNEQFF. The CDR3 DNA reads TGTGCCAGCAGTTTAGTCCCCAGCGGGGGGTGGTACAATGAGCAGTTCTTC.

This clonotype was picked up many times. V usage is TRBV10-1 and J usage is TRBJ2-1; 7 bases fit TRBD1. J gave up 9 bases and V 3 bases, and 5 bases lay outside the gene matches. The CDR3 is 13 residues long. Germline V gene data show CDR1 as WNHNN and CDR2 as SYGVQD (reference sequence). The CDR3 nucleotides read TGCGCCAGCAGTGAACAGGGGAAGGGTGAGCAGTTCTTC. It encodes CASSEQGKGEQFF.

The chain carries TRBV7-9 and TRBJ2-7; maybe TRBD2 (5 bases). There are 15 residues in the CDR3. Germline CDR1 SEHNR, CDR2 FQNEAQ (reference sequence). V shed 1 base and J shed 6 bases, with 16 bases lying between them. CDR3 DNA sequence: TGTGCCAGCAGCTTAGTGACTATGGCGGGCACCGAGCAGTACTTC. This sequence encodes CASSLVTMAGTEQYF.

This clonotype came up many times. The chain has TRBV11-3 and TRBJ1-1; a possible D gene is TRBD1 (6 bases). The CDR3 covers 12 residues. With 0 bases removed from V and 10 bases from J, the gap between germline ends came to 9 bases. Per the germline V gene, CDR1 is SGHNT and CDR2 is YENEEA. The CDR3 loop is CASSLEQGAAFF. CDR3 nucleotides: TGTGCCAGCAGCTTAGAACAGGGCGCAGCTTTCTTT.

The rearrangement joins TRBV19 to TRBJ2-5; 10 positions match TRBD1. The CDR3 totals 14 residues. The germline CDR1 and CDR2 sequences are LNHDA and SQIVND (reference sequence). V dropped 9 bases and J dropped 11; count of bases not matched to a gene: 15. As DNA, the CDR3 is TGTGCCAGCCGGGACAGGGGAGCCACAGTGGCTCAGTACTTC. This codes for CASRDRGATVAQYF.

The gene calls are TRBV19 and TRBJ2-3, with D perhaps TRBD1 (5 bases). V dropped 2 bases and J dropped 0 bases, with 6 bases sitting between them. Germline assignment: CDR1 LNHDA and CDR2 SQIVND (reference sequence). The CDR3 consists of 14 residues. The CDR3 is CASSIRGSTDTQYF. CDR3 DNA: TGTGCCAGTAGTATAAGGGGTAGCACAGATACGCAGTATTTT.

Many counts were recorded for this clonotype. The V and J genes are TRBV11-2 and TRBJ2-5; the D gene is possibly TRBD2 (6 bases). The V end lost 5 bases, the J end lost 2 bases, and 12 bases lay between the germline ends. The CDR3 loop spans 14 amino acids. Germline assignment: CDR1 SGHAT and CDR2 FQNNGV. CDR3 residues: CASSPPAGQETQYF. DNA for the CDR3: TGTGCCAGCAGCCCTCCGGCGGGGCAAGAGACCCAGTACTTC.

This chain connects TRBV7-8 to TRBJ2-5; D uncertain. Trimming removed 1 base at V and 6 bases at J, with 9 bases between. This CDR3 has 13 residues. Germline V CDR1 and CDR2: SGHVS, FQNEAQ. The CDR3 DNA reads TGTGCCAGCAGCTTAGGGGCTGGCCAGACCCAGTACTTC. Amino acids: CASSLGAGQTQYF.

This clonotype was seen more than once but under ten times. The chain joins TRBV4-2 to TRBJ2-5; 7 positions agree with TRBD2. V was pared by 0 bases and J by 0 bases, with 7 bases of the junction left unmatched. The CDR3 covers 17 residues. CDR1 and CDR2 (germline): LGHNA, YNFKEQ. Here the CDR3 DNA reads TGTGCCAGCAGCCAAGATGGGCCTAGCGGAGACCAAGAGACCCAGTACTTC. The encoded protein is CASSQDGPSGDQETQYF.

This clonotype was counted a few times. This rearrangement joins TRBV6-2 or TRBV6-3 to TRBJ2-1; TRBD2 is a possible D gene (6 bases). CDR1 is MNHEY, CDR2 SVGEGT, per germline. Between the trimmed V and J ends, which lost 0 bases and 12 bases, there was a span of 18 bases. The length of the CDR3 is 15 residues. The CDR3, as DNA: TGTGCCAGCAGTTACTCTGTCTTCGGGGGAGAAAGGCAGTTCTTC. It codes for CASSYSVFGGERQFF.

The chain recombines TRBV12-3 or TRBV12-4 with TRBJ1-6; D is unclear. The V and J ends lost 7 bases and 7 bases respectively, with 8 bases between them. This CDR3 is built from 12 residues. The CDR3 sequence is CASTRINSPLHF. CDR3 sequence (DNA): TGTGCCAGCACCAGGATCAATTCACCCCTCCACTTT.

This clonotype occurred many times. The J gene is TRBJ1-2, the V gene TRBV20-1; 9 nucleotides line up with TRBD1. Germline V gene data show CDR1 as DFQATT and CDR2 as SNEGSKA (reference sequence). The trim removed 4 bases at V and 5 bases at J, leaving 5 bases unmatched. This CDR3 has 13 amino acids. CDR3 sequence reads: CSATSGTGYGYTF. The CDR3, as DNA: TGCAGTGCTACCTCAGGGACAGGGTATGGCTACACCTTC.

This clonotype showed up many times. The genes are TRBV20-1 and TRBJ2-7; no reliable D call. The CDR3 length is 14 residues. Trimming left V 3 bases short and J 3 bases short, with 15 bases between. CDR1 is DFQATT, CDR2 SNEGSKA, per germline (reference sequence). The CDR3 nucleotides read TGCAGTGCTAGCTATGGACGGATGGACTACGAGCAGTACTTC. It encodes CSASYGRMDYEQYF.

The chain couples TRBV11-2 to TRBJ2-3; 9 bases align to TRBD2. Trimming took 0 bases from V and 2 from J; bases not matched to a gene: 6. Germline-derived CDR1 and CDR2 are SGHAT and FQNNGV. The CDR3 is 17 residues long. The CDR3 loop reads CASSLELRGRATDTQYF. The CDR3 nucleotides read TGTGCCAGCAGCTTAGAGCTCCGCGGGAGGGCCACAGATACGCAGTATTTT.